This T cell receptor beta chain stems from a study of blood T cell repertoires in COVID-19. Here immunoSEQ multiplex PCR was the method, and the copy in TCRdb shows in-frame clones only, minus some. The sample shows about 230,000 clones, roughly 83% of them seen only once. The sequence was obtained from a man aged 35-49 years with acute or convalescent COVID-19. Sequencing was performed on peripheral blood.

CDR3 DNA: TGCGCCAGCAGCTTGGCCGGCGCGGTCTCCTACAATGAGCAGTTCTTC. Translated, it gives CASSLAGAVSYNEQFF. The chain carries TRBV5-1 and TRBJ2-1; D is unresolved. Germline V gives CDR1 SGHRS, CDR2 YFSETQ. This CDR3 contains 16 residues. Trimming pared 0 bases from V and 0 bases from J, leaving 10 bases between.